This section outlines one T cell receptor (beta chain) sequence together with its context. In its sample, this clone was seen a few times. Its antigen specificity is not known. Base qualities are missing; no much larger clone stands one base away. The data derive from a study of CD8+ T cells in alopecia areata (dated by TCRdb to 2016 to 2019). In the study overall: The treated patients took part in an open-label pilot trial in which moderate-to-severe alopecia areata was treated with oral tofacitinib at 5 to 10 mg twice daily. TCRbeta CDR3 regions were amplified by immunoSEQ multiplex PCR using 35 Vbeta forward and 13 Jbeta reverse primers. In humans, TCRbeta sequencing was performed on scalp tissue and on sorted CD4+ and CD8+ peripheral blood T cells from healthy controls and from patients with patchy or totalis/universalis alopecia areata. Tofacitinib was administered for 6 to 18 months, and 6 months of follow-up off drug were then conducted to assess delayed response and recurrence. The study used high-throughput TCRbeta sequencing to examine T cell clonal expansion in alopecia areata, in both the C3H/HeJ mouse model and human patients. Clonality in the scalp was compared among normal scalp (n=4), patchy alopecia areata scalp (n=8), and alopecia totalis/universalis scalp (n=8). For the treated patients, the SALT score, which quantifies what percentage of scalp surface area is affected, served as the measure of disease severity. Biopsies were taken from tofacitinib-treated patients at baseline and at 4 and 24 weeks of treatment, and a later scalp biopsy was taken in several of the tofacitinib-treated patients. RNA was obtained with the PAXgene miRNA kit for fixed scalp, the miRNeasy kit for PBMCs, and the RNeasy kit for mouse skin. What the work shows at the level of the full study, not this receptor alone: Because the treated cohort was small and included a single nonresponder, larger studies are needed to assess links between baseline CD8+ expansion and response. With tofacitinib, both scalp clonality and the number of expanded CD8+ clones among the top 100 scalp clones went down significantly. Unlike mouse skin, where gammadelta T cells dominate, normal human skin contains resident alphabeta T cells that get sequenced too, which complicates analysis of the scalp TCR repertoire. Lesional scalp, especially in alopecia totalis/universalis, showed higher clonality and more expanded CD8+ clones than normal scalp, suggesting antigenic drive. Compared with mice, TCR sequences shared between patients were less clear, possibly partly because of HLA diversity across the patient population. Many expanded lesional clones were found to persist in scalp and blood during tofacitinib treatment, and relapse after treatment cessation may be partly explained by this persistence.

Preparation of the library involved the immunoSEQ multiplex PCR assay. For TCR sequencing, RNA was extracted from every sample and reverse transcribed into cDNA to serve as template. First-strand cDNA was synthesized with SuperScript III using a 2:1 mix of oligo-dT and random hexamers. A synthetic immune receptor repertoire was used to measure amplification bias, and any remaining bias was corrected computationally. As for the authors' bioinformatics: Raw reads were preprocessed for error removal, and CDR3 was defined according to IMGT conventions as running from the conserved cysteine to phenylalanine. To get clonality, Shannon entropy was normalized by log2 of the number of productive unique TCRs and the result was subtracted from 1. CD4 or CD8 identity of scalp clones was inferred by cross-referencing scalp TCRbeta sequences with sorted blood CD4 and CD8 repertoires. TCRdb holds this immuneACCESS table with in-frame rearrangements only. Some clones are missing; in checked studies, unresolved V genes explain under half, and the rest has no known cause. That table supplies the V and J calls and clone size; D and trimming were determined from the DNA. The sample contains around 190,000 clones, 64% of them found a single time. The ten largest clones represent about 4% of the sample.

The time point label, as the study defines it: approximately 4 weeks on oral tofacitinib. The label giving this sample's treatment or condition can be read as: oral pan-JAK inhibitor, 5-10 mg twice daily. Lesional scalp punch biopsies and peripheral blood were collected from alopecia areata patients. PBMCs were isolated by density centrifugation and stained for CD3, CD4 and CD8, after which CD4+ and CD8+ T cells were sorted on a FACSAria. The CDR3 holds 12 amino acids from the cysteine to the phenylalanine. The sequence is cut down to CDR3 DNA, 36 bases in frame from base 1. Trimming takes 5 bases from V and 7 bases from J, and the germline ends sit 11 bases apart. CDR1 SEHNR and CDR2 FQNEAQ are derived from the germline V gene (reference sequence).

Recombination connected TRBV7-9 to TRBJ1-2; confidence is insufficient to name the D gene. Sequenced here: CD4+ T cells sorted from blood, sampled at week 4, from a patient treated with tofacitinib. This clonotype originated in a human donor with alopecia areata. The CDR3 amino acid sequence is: CASSESQFGYTF. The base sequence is TGTGCCAGCAGCGAATCTCAGTTTGGCTACACCTTC.